Listed here is a single TCR beta chain. Cohorts were based on clinical histories the participants reported. Assay: immunoSEQ multiplex PCR; the TCRdb copy retains only in-frame clones and omits some. There are more than 250,000 clones in the sample; around 84% occur only once, and about 10% lies in the top ten. These data belong to a study of blood T cell repertoires in COVID-19. Overall study context: PBMCs, B-cell-depleted T cells, or T cells provided the cDNA or gDNA that made up the material.

Trimming at V came to 3 bases and at J to 5 bases, leaving 7 bases not matched to a gene. Per the germline V gene, CDR1 is GTSNPN and CDR2 is SVGIG (reference sequence). This CDR3 is 14 amino acids long. The chain uses TRBV30 and TRBJ2-7; TRBD1 aligns across 10 bases. The specimen was PBMCs or T cells enriched from blood (not recorded which). This clonotype originated in a woman between 18 and 29 years old who had recovered from COVID-19. CDR3 in amino acids: CAWSDPGTGDEQYF. The CDR3 nucleotides are TGTGCCTGGAGCGACCCCGGGACAGGGGACGAGCAGTACTTC.